Listed here is a single T cell receptor beta chain. According to the study, genomic DNA was the template for TCR beta VDJ and CDR3 profiling. TCRdb reprocessed the reads via MiXCR and lists one record per CDR3 protein. The data show about 180,000 distinct CDR3 sequences, nearly 65% seen once. Only patients with CD8+CD57+ cell expansion on flow cytometry were chosen for sequencing. This sample stems from a study of CD8+CD57+ T cells in acquired aplastic anemia. V lost 5 bases, J lost 4 bases, and 7 bases stayed unmatched. Germline V gene sequence: CDR1 SGHTA, CDR2 FQGNSA. CDR3 length: 16 residues. The J gene is TRBJ2-5, the V gene TRBV7-2; 13 bases are a match to TRBD2. The source material was sorted CD4+, CD8+, or CD8+CD57+ T cells (not recorded which) from PBMCs. The sequence came from a human donor with aplastic anemia. This CDR3 reads CASSPGTSGKGETQYF. The CDR3 DNA sequence: TGTGCCAGCAGCCCTGGGACTAGCGGGAAAGGAGAGACCCAGTACTTC.